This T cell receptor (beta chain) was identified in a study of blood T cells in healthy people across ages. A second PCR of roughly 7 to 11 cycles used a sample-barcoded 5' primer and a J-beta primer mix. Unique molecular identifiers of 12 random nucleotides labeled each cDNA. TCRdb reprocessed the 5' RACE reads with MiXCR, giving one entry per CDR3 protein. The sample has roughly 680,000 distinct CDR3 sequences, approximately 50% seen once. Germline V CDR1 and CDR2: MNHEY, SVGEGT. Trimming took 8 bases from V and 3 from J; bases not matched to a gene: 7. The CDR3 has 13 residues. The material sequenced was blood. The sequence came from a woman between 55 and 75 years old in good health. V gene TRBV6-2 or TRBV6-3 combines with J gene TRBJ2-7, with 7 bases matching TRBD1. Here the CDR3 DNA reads TGTGCCAGCTCCACGGGACAGCTCTACGAGCAGTACTTC. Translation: CASSTGQLYEQYF.